The 22 T cell receptor beta chains below all came from one sample that was sequenced in a study of blood T cell repertoires in COVID-19. TCRdb's copy holds only in-frame clones and misses some; the assay was immunoSEQ multiplex PCR. The data contain over 200,000 clones, 84% of them singletons. Input material: PBMCs or T cells enriched from blood (not recorded which). All receptors derive from a man aged 60 to 75 who had recovered from COVID-19.

This chain joins TRBV18 and TRBJ2-5; 10 nucleotides align to TRBD1. CDR1 and CDR2 (germline): KGHSH, LQKENI. V was clipped by 3 bases and J by 4 bases; unmatched bases: 5. The CDR3 spans 15 residues. The CDR3 here is CASSPRTGGIETQYF. DNA for the CDR3: TGTGCCAGCTCACCCCGGACAGGGGGGATAGAGACCCAGTACTTC.

This rearrangement joins TRBV19 to TRBJ1-5; 8 bases match TRBD1. Germline loops: CDR1 LNHDA, CDR2 SQIVND (reference sequence). This CDR3 comprises 15 residues. The ends lost 3 bases at V and 3 bases at J; junction bases unmatched: 4. This chain's CDR3 is CASSMGRGHNQPQHF. The CDR3 DNA reads TGTGCCAGTAGTATGGGCAGGGGGCACAATCAGCCCCAGCATTTT. The full variable domain, with the rest looked up from reference TRBV19 and TRBJ1-5, is DGGITQSPKYLFRKEGQNVTLSCEQNLNHDAMYWYRQDPGQGLRLIYYSQIVNDFQKGDIAEGYSVSREKKESFPLTVTSAQKNPTAFYLCASSMGRGHNQPQHFGDGTRLSIL.

The chain has TRBV7-9 and TRBJ2-7; 9 nucleotides match TRBD1. Losses at the gene ends were 3 bases for V and 3 bases for J; bases not matched to a gene: 6. The CDR3 runs to 15 residues. The germline V gene encodes CDR1 SEHNR and CDR2 FQNEAQ (reference sequence). Here the CDR3 DNA reads TGTGCCAGCAGCTTCGGGACAGGGTGGAACTACGAGCAGTACTTC. It encodes CASSFGTGWNYEQYF.

The DNA for the CDR3 is TGTGCCAGCAGTCGTATTTATACGCAGTATTTT. Translating gives CASSRIYTQYF. The chain couples TRBV12-3 or TRBV12-4 to TRBJ2-3, with D unresolved. This CDR3 comprises 11 residues. V was trimmed by 5 bases and J by 7 bases, leaving 7 bases between them.

V usage is TRBV4-1 and J usage is TRBJ2-3; 9 positions agree with TRBD1. Per germline, CDR1 MGHRA and CDR2 YSYEKL. Trimming at V came to 7 bases and at J to 3 bases, leaving 5 bases not matched to a gene. The CDR3 contains 14 residues. CDR3 residues: CASKRDRATDTQYF. The CDR3 bases are TGCGCCAGCAAACGGGACAGGGCGACAGATACGCAGTATTTT.

This clone has only one observation. The chain combines TRBV5-4 with TRBJ1-1; D is undetermined. V was clipped by 3 bases and J by 5 bases, with 17 bases between them. CDR3 length equals 15 residues. Germline lookup yields CDR1 SGHNT and CDR2 YYREEE (reference sequence). CDR3 region: CASSSPDSRGTEAFF. CDR3 in DNA: TGTGCCAGCAGCTCCCCGGACTCCCGAGGGACTGAAGCTTTCTTT.

The chain couples TRBV19 to TRBJ1-1, with 7 bases aligning to TRBD1. Germline V gene sequence: CDR1 LNHDA, CDR2 SQIVND (reference sequence). V gave up 5 bases and J gave up 6 bases; unmatched junction bases: 6. The CDR3 extends over 13 amino acids. CDR3 protein: CASSYLGGAEAFF. The CDR3 coding sequence is TGTGCCAGTAGTTACCTAGGGGGCGCTGAAGCTTTCTTT.

J is TRBJ2-7 and V is TRBV6-2 or TRBV6-3; tentatively, D is TRBD1 (6 bases). CDR1 is MNHEY and CDR2 is SVGEGT in the germline V gene. CDR3 length: 16 amino acids. Trimming left V 3 bases short and J 3 bases short, with 18 bases between. CDR3 DNA sequence: TGTGCCAGCAGTTATGAAGGTGCCAGGGGTTACTACGAGCAGTACTTC. This codes for CASSYEGARGYYEQYF.

The J gene is TRBJ1-2, the V gene TRBV5-1; possibly TRBD1 for D (6 bases). Germline V gene lookup returns CDR1 SGHRS and CDR2 YFSETQ. The CDR3 is 14 residues long. The V end lost 0 bases, the J end lost 10 bases, and 16 bases lay between the germline ends. This chain's CDR3 is CASSLAPGAGDYTF. CDR3 DNA: TGCGCCAGCAGCTTGGCCCCAGGGGCGGGTGACTACACCTTC.

This clone was picked up one time. V is TRBV5-6 and J is TRBJ1-6; no clear D. Germline CDR1 and CDR2: SGHDT and YYEEEE. The V end was cut by 7 bases, the J end by 1 base, with 9 bases between. This CDR3 spans 14 amino acids. The CDR3 region has the DNA TGTGCCAGCTATCAGTGGTCCTATAATTCACCCCTCCACTTT. Translation: CASYQWSYNSPLHF.

CDR3: CASSYGETPYTF. The CDR3 nucleotides are TGTGCCAGCAGTTACGGGGAGACCCCCTACACCTTC. This chain joins TRBV6-2 or TRBV6-3 and TRBJ1-2; D not resolved. Trimming removed 2 bases at V and 10 bases at J, with 11 bases between. The CDR3 loop spans 12 amino acids. Germline assignment: CDR1 MNHEY and CDR2 SVGEGT.

The V gene is TRBV5-1, the J gene TRBJ1-1, with 8 bases aligning to TRBD1. Germline CDR1 and CDR2: SGHRS and YFSETQ. Trimming at V came to 4 bases and at J to 4 bases, leaving 6 bases not matched to a gene. This CDR3 is built from 14 residues. CDR3 protein: CASSLGTGPTEAFF. CDR3 nucleotide sequence: TGCGCCAGCAGCCTGGGGACAGGCCCCACTGAAGCTTTCTTT.

This clone was seen once. The CDR3 is CASSMGEPEGQPQHF. CDR3 nucleotide sequence: TGTGCCAGCAGTATGGGAGAGCCGGAGGGTCAGCCCCAGCATTTT. V and J are TRBV6-5 and TRBJ1-5; D is uncertain. Germline CDR1 is MNHEY and CDR2 is SVGAGI. This CDR3 has 15 amino acids. Trimming left V 5 bases short and J 6 bases short, with 17 bases between.

V is TRBV27 and J is TRBJ1-1, with 7 positions matching TRBD1. CDR3 length: 15 residues. V gave up 7 bases and J gave up 4 bases; unmatched junction bases: 12. From germline, CDR1 is MNHEY and CDR2 SMNVEV (reference sequence). In nucleotides, the CDR3 is TGTGCCAGCAAATCCTCAGGGGGGCCAACCACTGAAGCTTTCTTT. Amino acids: CASKSSGGPTTEAFF.

The CDR3 DNA reads TGCAGCGCTCTGACCCCGCGGTTCGATGAGCAGTTCTTC. It codes for CSALTPRFDEQFF. The V gene is TRBV29-1, the J gene TRBJ2-1; no firm D call. CDR3 size: 13 residues. Trimming took off 7 bases at V and 8 bases at J, with 18 bases between the two ends. Germline values: CDR1 SQVTM, CDR2 ANQGSEA.

This clone was found a few times. The chain has TRBV6-5 and TRBJ2-3; D is perhaps TRBD1 (6 bases). Per the germline V gene, CDR1 is MNHEY and CDR2 is SVGAGI. The CDR3 contains 15 residues. Trimming left V 2 bases short and J 2 bases short, with 11 bases between. CDR3 protein: CASSYNRVPTDTQYF. The CDR3 DNA reads as TGTGCCAGCAGTTACAACAGGGTTCCCACAGATACGCAGTATTTT.

In its sample, this clone was seen a few times. Within the sample, other DNA sequences also encode this same CDR3. The V and J genes are TRBV19 and TRBJ1-6, with TRBD1 matching over 11 bases. Germline CDR1 and CDR2: LNHDA and SQIVND (reference sequence). The CDR3 is 14 residues long. V trimming: 4 bases; J trimming: 11 bases; junction bases outside the gene matches: 4. CDR3 bases: TGTGCCAGTAGTACCGGGACAGGGGGAACACCCCTCCACTTT. It translates to CASSTGTGGTPLHF. The entire variable domain, with the rest obtained from reference TRBV19 and TRBJ1-6, is as follows: DGGITQSPKYLFRKEGQNVTLSCEQNLNHDAMYWYRQDPGQGLRLIYYSQIVNDFQKGDIAEGYSVSREKKESFPLTVTSAQKNPTAFYLCASSTGTGGTPLHFGNGTRLTVT.

In nucleotides, the CDR3 is TGTGCCAGCAGTTCGCGACAGGGGAATCAGCCCCAGCATTTT. Translated, it gives CASSSRQGNQPQHF. The chain employs TRBV6-2 or TRBV6-3 and TRBJ1-5; 8 bases map to TRBD1. Germline CDR1 is MNHEY and CDR2 is SVGEGT. The V and J ends lost 4 bases and 4 bases, in that order; junction bases with no gene match: 3. This CDR3 spans 14 amino acids.

This chain uses TRBV10-1 with TRBJ1-5, with unresolved D. The CDR3 runs to 13 residues. V was shortened by 2 bases and J by 5 bases, with 7 bases between the two germline ends. Per the germline V gene, CDR1 is WNHNN and CDR2 is SYGVQD (reference sequence). The CDR3 reads CASSEGPHQPQHF. The CDR3 DNA reads TGCGCCAGCAGTGAGGGCCCACATCAGCCCCAGCATTTT.

The chain couples TRBV6-9 to TRBJ2-1; 7 bases match TRBD2. Germline V gene sequence: CDR1 MNHGY, CDR2 SVAAGI. This CDR3 spans 16 amino acids. V shed 7 bases, J shed 5 bases, and the junction held 14 bases outside the gene matches. This CDR3 reads CASTLGRASGDNEQFF. CDR3 nucleotide sequence: TGTGCCAGCACCCTGGGTCGGGCTAGCGGTGACAATGAGCAGTTCTTC.

The chain employs TRBV9 and TRBJ1-2; a weak D match, TRBD1 (6 bases). From germline, CDR1 is SGDLS and CDR2 YYNGEE. This CDR3 comprises 17 residues. Between the trimmed V and J ends, which lost 0 bases and 6 bases, there was a span of 21 bases. The CDR3, as DNA: TGTGCCAGCAGCGTAGGAGTTTCTGACAGGTCGAGGAATGGCTACACCTTC. This encodes CASSVGVSDRSRNGYTF.

The V gene is TRBV18, the J gene TRBJ2-7, with D possibly being TRBD2 (6 bases). V was shortened by 6 bases and J by 5 bases, with 14 bases between the two germline ends. There are 13 residues in the CDR3. In germline, CDR1 is KGHSH, CDR2 LQKENI. The CDR3 reads CASSTRGVHEQYF. Written as DNA, the CDR3 is TGTGCCAGCTCGACGCGGGGCGTCCACGAGCAGTACTTC. Together with reference TRBV18 and TRBJ2-7, the CDR3 gives the full variable domain: NAGVMQNPRHLVRRRGQEARLRCSPMKGHSHVYWYRQLPEEGLKFMVYLQKENIIDESGMPKERFSAEFPKEGPSILRIQQVVRGDSAAYFCASSTRGVHEQYFGPGTRLTVT.